These T cell receptor beta chains were read from a single sample in a study of T cell repertoires in ileal Crohn's disease. Some clones are missing from TCRdb's copy, which holds only in-frame ones; the method was immunoSEQ multiplex PCR. The sample holds more than 15,000 clones, 70% to 90% seen once. Sequencing was carried out using ileal tissue. The receptors originated from an adult with Crohn's disease. The CDR3 runs from the conserved cysteine through the conserved F or W. The D gene is left open where the match is weak. For some rows the clone size is stated as once, few or many, or as a class when expanded; others skip it.

.,TRBD2,TRBV7-3,TRBJ2-5,CASSPTSSGGVGEETQYF,TGTGCCAGCAGCCCAACATCTAGCGGGGGGGTTGGGGAAGAGACCCAGTACTTC
once,.,TRBV6-1,TRBJ1-3,CASTEAGGLRNTIYF,TGTGCCAGCACGGAAGCGGGGGGTCTGAGAAACACCATATATTTT
.,TRBD2,TRBV5-4,TRBJ2-2,CASSYSGGADTGELFF,TGTGCCAGCAGCTATAGCGGGGGGGCCGACACCGGGGAGCTGTTTTTT
.,TRBD1,TRBV5-1,TRBJ1-2,CASSLVTGGGYTF,TGCGCCAGCAGCTTGGTTACAGGGGGCGGCTACACCTTC
.,.,TRBV6-1,TRBJ1-2,CASSRDLPWGYTF,TGTGCCAGCAGCCGGGACTTGCCTTGGGGCTACACCTTC
.,TRBD1,TRBV6-5,TRBJ2-7,CASSGQGATSYEQYF,TGTGCCAGCAGTGGACAGGGGGCTACCTCCTACGAGCAGTACTTC
.,.,TRBV7-2,TRBJ1-1,CASSFQGGTEAFF,TGTGCCAGCAGCTTCCAGGGAGGCACTGAAGCTTTCTTT
.,.,TRBV9,TRBJ2-4,CASSVGSENIQYF,TGTGCCAGCAGCGTAGGGTCGGAAAACATTCAGTACTTC
.,.,TRBV6-1,TRBJ1-5,CASSGAQGGGNQPQHF,TGTGCCAGCAGTGGGGCCCAAGGGGGGGGGAATCAGCCCCAGCATTTT
.,TRBD2,TRBV27,TRBJ2-1,CASSRKRTSGGYNEQFF,TGTGCCAGCAGCCGTAAACGGACTAGCGGGGGCTACAATGAGCAGTTCTTC
few,.,TRBV6-4,TRBJ2-3,CASSVGQGGTDTQYF,TGTGCCAGCAGTGTCGGACAGGGAGGGACAGATACGCAGTATTTT
.,TRBD1,TRBV4-1,TRBJ2-2,CASSQRQGGLTGELFF,TGCGCCAGCAGCCAACGACAGGGGGGTTTAACCGGGGAGCTGTTTTTT
.,TRBD1,TRBV18,TRBJ2-7,CASSPLRGYEQYF,TGTGCCAGCTCACCGCTCAGGGGGTACGAGCAGTACTTC
.,.,TRBV6-6,TRBJ2-2,CASSTQASTGELFF,TGTGCCAGCAGTACCCAGGCCTCCACCGGGGAGCTGTTTTTT
.,TRBD2,TRBV19,TRBJ2-3,CASKWGGTDTQYF,TGTGCCAGTAAATGGGGGGGGACGGATACGCAGTATTTT
.,.,TRBV4-3,TRBJ1-2,CASSKDRPLGYGYTF,TGCGCCAGCAGCAAAGACAGGCCATTGGGCTATGGCTACACCTTC
.,.,TRBV7-3,TRBJ1-1,CASSLTPSAVNTEAFF,TGTGCCAGCAGCTTAACTCCTTCGGCGGTGAACACTGAAGCTTTCTTT
once,.,TRBV12-5,TRBJ1-4,CASGRGTNEKLFF,TGTGCTAGTGGTAGGGGTACTAATGAAAAACTGTTTTTT
.,.,TRBV6-6,TRBJ2-3,CASTPRGGRTQYF,TGTGCCAGCACCCCCAGGGGCGGGCGTACGCAGTATTTT